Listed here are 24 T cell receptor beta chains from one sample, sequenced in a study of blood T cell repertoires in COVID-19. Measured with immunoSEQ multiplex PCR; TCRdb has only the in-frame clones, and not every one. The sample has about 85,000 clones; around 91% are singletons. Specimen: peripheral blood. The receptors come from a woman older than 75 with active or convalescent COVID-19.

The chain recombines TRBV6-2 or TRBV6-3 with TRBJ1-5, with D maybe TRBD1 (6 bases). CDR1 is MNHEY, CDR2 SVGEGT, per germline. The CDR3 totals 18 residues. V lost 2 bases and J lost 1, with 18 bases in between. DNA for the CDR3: TGTGCCAGCAGTTACCCCCGGCCAGGGGTCCTAAGCAATCAGCCCCAGCATTTT. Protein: CASSYPRPGVLSNQPQHF.

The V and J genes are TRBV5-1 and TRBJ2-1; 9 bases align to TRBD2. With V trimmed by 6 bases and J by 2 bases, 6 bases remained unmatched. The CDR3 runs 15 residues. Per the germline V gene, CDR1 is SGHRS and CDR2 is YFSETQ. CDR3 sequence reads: CASKVAGATYNEQFF. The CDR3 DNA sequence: TGCGCCAGCAAAGTAGCGGGAGCGACCTACAATGAGCAGTTCTTC.

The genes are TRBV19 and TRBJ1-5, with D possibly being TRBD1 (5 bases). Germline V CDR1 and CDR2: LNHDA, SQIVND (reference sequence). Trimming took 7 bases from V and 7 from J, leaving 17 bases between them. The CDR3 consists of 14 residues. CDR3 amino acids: CASMGRRVSQPQHF. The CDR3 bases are TGTGCCAGTATGGGTCGCAGGGTAAGCCAGCCCCAGCATTTT.

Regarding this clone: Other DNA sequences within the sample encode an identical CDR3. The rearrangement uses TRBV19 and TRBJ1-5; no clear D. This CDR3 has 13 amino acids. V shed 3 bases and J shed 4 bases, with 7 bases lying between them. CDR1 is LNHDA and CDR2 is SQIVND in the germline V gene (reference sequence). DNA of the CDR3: TGTGCCAGTAGTATTAGCGGGAATCAGCCCCAGCATTTT. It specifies CASSISGNQPQHF.

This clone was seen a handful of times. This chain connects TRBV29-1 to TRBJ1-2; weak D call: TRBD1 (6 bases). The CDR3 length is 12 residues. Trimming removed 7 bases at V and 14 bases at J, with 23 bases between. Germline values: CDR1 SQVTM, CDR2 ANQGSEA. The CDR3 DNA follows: TGCAGCGCCGGATCAGGGGATGGCCTTGAAACCTTC. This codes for CSAGSGDGLETF.

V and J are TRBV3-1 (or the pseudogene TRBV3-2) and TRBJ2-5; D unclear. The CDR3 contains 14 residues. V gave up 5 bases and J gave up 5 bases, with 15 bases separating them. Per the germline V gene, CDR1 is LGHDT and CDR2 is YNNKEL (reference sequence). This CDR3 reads CASSKRNPVETQYF. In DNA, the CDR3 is TGTGCCAGCAGCAAGCGTAACCCAGTGGAGACCCAGTACTTC.

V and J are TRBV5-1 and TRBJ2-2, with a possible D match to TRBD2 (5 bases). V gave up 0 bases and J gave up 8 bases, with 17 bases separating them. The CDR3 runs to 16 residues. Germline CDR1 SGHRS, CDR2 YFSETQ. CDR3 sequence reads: CASSLDGSRIWGELFF. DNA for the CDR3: TGCGCCAGCAGCTTGGATGGGAGTAGGATTTGGGGGGAGCTGTTTTTT.

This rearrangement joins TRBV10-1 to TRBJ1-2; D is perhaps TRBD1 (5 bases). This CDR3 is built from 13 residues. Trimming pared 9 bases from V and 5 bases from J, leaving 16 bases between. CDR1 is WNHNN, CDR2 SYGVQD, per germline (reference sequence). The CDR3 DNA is TGCGCCAGTTCCCGTGACAGATTTTATGGCTACACCTTC. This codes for CASSRDRFYGYTF.

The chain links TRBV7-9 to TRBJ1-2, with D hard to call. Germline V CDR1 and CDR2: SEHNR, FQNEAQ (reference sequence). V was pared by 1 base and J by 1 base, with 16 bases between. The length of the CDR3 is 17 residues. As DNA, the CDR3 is TGTGCCAGCAGCTTAGTGGCAGGCGCCTCAATTAACTATGGCTACACCTTC. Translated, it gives CASSLVAGASINYGYTF.

The CDR3 DNA reads TGTGCCAGTAGTATAGGGGGAGACATTTCCTACGAGCAGTACTTC. Encoded protein: CASSIGGDISYEQYF. V gene TRBV19 combines with J gene TRBJ2-7; D might be TRBD2 (5 bases). V was clipped by 1 base and J by 1 base, with 11 bases between them. CDR3 length: 15 amino acids. Germline CDR1 is LNHDA and CDR2 is SQIVND (reference sequence).

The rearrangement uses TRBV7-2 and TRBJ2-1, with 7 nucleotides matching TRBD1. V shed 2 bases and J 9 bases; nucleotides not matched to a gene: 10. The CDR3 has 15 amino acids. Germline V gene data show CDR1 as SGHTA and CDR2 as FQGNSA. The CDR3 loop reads CASSLRHMGDSEQFF. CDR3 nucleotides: TGTGCCAGCAGCTTAAGGCACATGGGGGACAGTGAGCAGTTCTTC.

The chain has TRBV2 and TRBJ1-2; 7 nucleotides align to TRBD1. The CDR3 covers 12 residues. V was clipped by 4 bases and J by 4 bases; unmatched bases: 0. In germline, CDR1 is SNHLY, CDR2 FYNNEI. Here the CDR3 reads CASSGDSYGYTF. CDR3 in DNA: TGTGCCAGCAGTGGGGACAGCTATGGCTACACCTTC.

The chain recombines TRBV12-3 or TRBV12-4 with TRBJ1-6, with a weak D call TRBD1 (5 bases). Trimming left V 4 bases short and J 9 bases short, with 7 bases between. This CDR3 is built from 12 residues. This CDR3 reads CASSSRGSPLHF. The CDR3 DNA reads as TGTGCCAGCAGTTCTAGGGGTTCACCCCTCCACTTT.

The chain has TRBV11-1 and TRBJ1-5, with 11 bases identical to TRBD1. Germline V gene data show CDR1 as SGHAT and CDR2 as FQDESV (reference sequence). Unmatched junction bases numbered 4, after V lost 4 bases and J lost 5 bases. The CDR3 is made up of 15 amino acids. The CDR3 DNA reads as TGTGCCAGCAGCTCTGGACAGGGGGCTGATCAGCCCCAGCATTTT. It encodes CASSSGQGADQPQHF.

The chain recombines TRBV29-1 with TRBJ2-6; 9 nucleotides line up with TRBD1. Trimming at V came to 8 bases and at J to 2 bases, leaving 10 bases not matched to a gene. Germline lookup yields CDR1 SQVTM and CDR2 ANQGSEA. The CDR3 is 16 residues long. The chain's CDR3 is CSPGGQGRAGANVLTF. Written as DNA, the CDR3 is TGCAGCCCAGGGGGACAGGGACGAGCTGGGGCCAACGTCCTGACTTTC.

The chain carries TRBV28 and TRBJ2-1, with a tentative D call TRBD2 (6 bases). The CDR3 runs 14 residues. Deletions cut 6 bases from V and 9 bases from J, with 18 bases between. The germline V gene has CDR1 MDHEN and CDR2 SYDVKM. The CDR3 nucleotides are TGTGCCAGCAGCTCCGGGACTCCCTTTATTGAGCAGTTCTTC. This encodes CASSSGTPFIEQFF.

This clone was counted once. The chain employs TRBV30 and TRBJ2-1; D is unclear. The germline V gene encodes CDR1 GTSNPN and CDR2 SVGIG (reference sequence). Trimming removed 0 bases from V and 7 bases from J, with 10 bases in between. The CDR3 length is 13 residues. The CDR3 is CAWSVRRSNEQFF. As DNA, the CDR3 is TGTGCCTGGAGTGTACGCAGGTCAAATGAGCAGTTCTTC.

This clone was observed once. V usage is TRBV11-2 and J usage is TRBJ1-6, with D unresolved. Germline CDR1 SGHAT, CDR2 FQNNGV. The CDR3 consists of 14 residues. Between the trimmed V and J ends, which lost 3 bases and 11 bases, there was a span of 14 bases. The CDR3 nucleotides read TGTGCCAGCAGCTTCCCCCGCGATGTGACACCCCTCCACTTT. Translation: CASSFPRDVTPLHF.

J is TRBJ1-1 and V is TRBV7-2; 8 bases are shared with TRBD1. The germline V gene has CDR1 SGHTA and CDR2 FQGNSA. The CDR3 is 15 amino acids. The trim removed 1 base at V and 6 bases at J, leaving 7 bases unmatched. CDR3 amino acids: CASSLVSQGAAEAFF. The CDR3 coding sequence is TGTGCCAGCAGCTTAGTATCCCAGGGGGCTGCTGAAGCTTTCTTT.

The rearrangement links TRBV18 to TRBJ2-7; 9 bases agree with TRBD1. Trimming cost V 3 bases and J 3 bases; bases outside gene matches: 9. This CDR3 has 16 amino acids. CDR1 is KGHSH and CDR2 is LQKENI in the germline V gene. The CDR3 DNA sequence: TGTGCCAGCTCACCTCGGGGACAGGGAGCCAACTACGAGCAGTACTTC. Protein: CASSPRGQGANYEQYF.

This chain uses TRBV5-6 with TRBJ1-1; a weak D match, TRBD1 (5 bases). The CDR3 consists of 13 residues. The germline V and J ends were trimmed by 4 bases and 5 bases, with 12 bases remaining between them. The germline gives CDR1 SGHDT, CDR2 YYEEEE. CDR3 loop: CASSARVGTEAFF. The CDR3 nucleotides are TGTGCCAGCAGCGCCAGGGTAGGAACTGAAGCTTTCTTT.

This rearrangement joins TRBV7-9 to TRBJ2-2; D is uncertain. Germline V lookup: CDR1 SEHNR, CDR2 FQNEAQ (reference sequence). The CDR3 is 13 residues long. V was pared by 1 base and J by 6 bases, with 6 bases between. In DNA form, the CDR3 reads TGTGCCAGCAGCTTAGGTCAGGCCGGGGAGCTGTTTTTT. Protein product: CASSLGQAGELFF. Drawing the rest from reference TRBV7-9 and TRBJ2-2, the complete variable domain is DTGVSQNPRHKITKRGQNVTFRCDPISEHNRLYWYRQTLGQGPEFLTYFQNEAQLEKSRLLSDRFSAERPKGSFSTLEIQRTEQGDSAMYLCASSLGQAGELFFGEGSRLTVL.

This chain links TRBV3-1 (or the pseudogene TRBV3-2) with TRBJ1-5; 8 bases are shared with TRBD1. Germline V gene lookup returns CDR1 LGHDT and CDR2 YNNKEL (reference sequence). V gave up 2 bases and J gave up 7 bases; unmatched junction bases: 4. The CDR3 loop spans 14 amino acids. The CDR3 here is CASSQTGGEQPQHF. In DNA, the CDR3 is TGTGCCAGCAGCCAAACAGGGGGAGAGCAGCCCCAGCATTTT.

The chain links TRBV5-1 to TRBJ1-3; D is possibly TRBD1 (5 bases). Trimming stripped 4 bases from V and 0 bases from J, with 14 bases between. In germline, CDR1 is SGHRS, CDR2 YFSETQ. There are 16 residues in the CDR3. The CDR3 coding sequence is TGCGCCAGCAGCCCTCCTATTAGGGGCTCTGGAAACACCATATATTTT. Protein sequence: CASSPPIRGSGNTIYF. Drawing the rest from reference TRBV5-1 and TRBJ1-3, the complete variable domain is KAGVTQTPRYLIKTRGQQVTLSCSPISGHRSVSWYQQTPGQGLQFLFEYFSETQRNKGNFPGRFSGRQFSNSRSEMNVSTLELGDSALYLCASSPPIRGSGNTIYFGEGSWLTVV.